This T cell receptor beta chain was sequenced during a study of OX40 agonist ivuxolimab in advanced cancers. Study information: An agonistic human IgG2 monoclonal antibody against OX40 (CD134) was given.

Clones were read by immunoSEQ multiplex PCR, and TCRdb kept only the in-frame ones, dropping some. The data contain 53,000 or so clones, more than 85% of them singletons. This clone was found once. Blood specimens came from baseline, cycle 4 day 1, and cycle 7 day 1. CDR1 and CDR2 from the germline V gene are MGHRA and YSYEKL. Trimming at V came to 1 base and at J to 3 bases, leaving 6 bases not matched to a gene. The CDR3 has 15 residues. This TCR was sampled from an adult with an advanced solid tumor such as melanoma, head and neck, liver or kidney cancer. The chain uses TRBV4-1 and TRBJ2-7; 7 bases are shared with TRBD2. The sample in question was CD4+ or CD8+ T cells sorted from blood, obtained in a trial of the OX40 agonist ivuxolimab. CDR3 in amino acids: CASSQARTRNYEQYF. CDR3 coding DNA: TGCGCCAGCAGCCAAGCGCGGACTAGAAACTACGAGCAGTACTTC.